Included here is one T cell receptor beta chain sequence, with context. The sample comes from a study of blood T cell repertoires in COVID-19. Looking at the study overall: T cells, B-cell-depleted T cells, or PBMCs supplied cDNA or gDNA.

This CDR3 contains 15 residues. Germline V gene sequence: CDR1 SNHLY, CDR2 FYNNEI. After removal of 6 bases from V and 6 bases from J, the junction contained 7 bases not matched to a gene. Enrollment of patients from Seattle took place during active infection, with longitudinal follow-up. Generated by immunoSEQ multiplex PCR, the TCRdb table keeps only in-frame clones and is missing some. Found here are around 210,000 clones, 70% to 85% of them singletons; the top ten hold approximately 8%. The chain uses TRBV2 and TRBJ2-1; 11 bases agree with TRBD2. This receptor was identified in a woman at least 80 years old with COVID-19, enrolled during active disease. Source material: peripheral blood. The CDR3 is CASRALAGGPNEQFF. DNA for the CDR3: TGTGCCAGCAGAGCGTTAGCGGGAGGGCCCAATGAGCAGTTCTTC.